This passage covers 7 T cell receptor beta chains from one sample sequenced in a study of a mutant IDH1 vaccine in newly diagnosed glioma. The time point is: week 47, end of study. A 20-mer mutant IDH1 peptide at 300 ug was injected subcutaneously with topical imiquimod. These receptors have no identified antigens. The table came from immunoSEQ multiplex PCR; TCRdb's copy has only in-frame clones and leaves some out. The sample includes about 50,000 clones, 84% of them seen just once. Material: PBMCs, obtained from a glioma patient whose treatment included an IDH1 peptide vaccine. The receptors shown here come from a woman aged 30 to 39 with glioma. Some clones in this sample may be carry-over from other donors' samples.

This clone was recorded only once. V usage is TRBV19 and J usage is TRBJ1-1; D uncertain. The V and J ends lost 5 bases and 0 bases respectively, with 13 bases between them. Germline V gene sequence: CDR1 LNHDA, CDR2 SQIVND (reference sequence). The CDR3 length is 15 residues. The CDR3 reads CASSWRGAVNTEAFF. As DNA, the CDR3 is TGTGCCAGTAGTTGGCGGGGTGCGGTGAACACTGAAGCTTTCTTT. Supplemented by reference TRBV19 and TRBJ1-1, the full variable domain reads DGGITQSPKYLFRKEGQNVTLSCEQNLNHDAMYWYRQDPGQGLRLIYYSQIVNDFQKGDIAEGYSVSREKKESFPLTVTSAQKNPTAFYLCASSWRGAVNTEAFFGQGTRLTVV.

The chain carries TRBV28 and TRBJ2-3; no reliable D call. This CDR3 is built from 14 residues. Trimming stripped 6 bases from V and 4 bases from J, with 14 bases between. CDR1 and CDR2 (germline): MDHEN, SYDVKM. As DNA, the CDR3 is TGTGCCAGCAGCCCCCATCTGGGCCCAGATACGCAGTATTTT. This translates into CASSPHLGPDTQYF.

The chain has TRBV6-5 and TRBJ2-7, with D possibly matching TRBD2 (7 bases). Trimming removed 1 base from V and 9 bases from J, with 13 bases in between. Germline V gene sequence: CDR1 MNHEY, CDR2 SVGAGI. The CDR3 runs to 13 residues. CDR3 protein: CASSYLGGQRQYF. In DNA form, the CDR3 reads TGTGCCAGCAGTTACTTGGGGGGGCAGCGGCAGTACTTC.

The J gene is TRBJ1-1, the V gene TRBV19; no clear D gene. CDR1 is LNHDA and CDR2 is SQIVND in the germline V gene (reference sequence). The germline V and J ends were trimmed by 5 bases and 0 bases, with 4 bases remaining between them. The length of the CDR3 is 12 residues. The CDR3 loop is CASSGLNTEAFF. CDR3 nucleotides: TGTGCCAGTAGTGGACTGAACACTGAAGCTTTCTTT.

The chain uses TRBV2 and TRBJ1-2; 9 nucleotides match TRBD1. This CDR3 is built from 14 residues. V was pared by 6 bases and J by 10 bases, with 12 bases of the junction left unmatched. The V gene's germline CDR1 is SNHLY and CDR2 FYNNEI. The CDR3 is CASRSGTGSTLYTF. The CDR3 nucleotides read TGTGCCAGCAGGTCAGGGACAGGGAGTACCCTCTACACCTTC. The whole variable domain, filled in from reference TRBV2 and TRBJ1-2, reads EPEVTQTPSHQVTQMGQEVILRCVPISNHLYFYWYRQILGQKVEFLVSFYNNEISEKSEIFDDQFSVERPDGSNFTLKIRSTKLEDSAMYFCASRSGTGSTLYTFGSGTRLTVV.

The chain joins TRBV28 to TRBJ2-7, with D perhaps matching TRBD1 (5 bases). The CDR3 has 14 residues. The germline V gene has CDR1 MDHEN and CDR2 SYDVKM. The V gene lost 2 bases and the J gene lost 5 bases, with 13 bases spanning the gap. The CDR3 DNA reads TGTGCCAGCAGTTTACTAACAGGCGTCAACGAGCAGTACTTC. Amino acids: CASSLLTGVNEQYF.

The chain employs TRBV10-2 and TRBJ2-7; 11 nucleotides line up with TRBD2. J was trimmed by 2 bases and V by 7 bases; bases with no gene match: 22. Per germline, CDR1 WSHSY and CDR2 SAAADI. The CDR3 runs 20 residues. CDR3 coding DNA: TGCGCCAGCACGGCCCCGACCGGGACTAGCGGAATTGGGTCCGCCTACGAGCAGTACTTC. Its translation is CASTAPTGTSGIGSAYEQYF.